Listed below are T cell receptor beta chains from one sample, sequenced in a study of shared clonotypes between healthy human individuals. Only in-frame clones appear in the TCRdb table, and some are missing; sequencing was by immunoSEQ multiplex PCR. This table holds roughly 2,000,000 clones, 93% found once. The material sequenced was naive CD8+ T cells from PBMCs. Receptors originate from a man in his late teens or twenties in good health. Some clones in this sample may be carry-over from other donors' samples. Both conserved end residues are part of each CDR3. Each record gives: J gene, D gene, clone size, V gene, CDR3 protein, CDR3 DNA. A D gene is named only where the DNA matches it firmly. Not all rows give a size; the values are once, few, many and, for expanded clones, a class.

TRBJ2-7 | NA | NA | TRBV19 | CASSSPISGSEQYF | TGTGCCAGTAGTTCCCCCATATCCGGATCCGAGCAGTACTTC
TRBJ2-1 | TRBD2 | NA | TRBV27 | CASSLSPSGGNEQFF | TGTGCCAGCAGTTTATCCCCCAGCGGGGGCAATGAGCAGTTCTTC
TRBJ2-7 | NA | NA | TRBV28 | CASSPSSRRGSSYEQYF | TGTGCCAGCAGTCCGTCCTCGAGGAGGGGGAGCTCCTACGAGCAGTACTTC
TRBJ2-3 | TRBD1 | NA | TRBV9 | CASSGQGARATDTQYF | TGTGCCAGCAGCGGGCAGGGGGCGAGGGCCACAGATACGCAGTATTTT
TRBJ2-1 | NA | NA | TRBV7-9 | CASSSDSSYNEQFF | TGTGCCAGCAGCTCAGACAGCTCCTACAATGAGCAGTTCTTC
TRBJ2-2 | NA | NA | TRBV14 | CASSPLIVAANTGELFF | TGTGCCAGCAGCCCCTTAATCGTAGCGGCGAACACCGGGGAGCTGTTTTTT
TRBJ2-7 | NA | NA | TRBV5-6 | CASSLSGSSYEQYF | TGTGCCAGCAGCTTGTCGGGAAGCTCCTACGAGCAGTACTTC
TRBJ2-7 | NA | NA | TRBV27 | CASSLWGNEQYF | TGTGCCAGCAGTTTGTGGGGAAACGAGCAGTACTTC
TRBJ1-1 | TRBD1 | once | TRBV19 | CASSRGGNTEAFF | TGTGCCAGTAGTCGAGGGGGCAACACTGAAGCTTTCTTT
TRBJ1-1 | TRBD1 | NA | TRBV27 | CASSWTGGVGTEAFF | TGTGCCAGCAGTTGGACAGGGGGCGTGGGCACTGAAGCTTTCTTT
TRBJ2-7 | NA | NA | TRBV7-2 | CASSLDWYEQYF | TGTGCCAGCAGCCTAGATTGGTACGAGCAGTACTTC
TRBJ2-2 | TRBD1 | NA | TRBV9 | CASSVGTGAGELFF | TGTGCCAGCAGCGTAGGGACAGGGGCCGGGGAGCTGTTTTTT
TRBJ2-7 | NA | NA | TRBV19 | CASSIGFRYEQYF | TGTGCCAGTAGTATAGGATTCCGTTACGAGCAGTACTTC
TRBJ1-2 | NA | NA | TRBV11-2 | CASSSSTGGGRYGYTF | TGTGCCAGCAGCTCCTCTACCGGGGGAGGTCGCTATGGCTACACCTTC
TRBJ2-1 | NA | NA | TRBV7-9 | CASSPGEDEQFF | TGTGCCAGCAGCCCGGGGGAGGATGAGCAGTTCTTC
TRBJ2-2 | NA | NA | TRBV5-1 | CASSVPGHLTTGELFF | TGCGCCAGCAGCGTACCGGGACATCTGACCACCGGGGAGCTGTTTTTT
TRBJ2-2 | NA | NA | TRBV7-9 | CASSFGPLETTVGELFF | TGTGCCAGCAGCTTCGGCCCCTTGGAAACCACCGTCGGGGAGCTGTTTTTT
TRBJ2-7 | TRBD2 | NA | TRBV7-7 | CASSLEPGGVYEQYF | TGTGCCAGCAGCTTAGAACCGGGAGGGGTCTACGAGCAGTACTTC
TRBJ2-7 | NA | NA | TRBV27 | CASSLSALSGQYF | TGTGCCAGCAGTTTAAGTGCCCTCTCGGGGCAGTACTTC
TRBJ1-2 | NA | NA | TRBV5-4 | CASSLLAAPFDGYTF | TGTGCCAGCAGCTTGTTGGCAGCCCCCTTTGATGGCTACACCTTC
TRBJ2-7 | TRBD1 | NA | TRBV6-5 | CASSYSGGGYEQYF | TGTGCCAGCAGTTACTCAGGGGGCGGATACGAGCAGTACTTC
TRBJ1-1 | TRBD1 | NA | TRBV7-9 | CASSFGTGAAKAEAFF | TGTGCCAGCAGCTTCGGGACAGGGGCAGCTAAAGCTGAAGCTTTCTTT
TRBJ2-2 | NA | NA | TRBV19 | CASSFFDGELFF | TGTGCCAGTAGTTTTTTCGACGGGGAGCTGTTTTTT
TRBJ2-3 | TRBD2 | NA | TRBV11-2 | CASSQGGRGADTQYF | TGTGCCAGCAGCCAGGGCGGGAGGGGGGCAGATACGCAGTATTTT
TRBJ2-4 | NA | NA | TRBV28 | CASSYRTGIGAKNIQYF | TGTGCCAGCAGTTACCGCACAGGGATTGGGGCCAAAAACATTCAGTACTTC
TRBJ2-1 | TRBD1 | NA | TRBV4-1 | CASNGQADAYNEQFF | TGCGCCAGCAACGGACAGGCCGATGCCTACAATGAGCAGTTCTTC
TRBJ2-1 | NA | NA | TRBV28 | CASSLQGGHEQFF | TGTGCCAGCAGTTTACAAGGGGGGCATGAGCAGTTCTTC
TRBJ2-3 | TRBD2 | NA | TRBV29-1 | CSVIRTSGRTDTQYF | TGCAGCGTAATAAGGACTAGCGGCCGCACAGATACGCAGTATTTT
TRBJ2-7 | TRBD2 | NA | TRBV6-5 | CASSQGTSGNYEQYF | TGTGCCAGCAGCCAAGGGACTAGCGGCAACTACGAGCAGTACTTC
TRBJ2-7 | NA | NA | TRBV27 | CASSLGQGNYEQYF | TGTGCCAGCAGTTTGGGTCAGGGGAACTACGAGCAGTACTTC
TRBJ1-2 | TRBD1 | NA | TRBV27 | CASRGQGHYGYTF | TGTGCCAGCCGGGGACAGGGGCACTATGGCTACACCTTC
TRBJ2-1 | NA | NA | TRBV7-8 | CASSPAPGQGYNEQFF | TGTGCCAGCAGCCCCGCCCCGGGACAAGGCTACAATGAGCAGTTCTTC